These T cell receptor beta chains were read from a single sample in a study of PD-L1 blockade in urothelial cancer. Repertoires were generated with immunoSEQ multiplex PCR, while TCRdb's copy carries only in-frame clones and drops some. The sample holds about 45,000 clones; about 91% are singletons and the top ten take roughly 3.9%. The input for sequencing was PBMCs, taken around atezolizumab (anti-PD-L1) treatment. The receptor source for this set is a man older than 75 with urothelial cancer. CDR3s include the opening cysteine and the closing phenylalanine or tryptophan. D genes are given only for firm matches. Some rows have no size entry. The others give once, few or many, or a class for an expanded clone.

TGTGCCAGCAACTATGCCGGGACGGGGGAAGAAAAACTGTTTTTT | CASNYAGTGEEKLFF | - | TRBJ1-4 | TRBV7-9 | -
TGCGCCAGCAGCTTGGCGTCAGGTCCTACCTACGAGCAGTACTTC | CASSLASGPTYEQYF | - | TRBJ2-7 | TRBV5-1 | -
TGTGCCAGCAGCCCCCGGCGGGGGAGCTCCTACGAGCAGTACTTC | CASSPRRGSSYEQYF | - | TRBJ2-7 | TRBV21-1 | -
TGCAGCGTGACCGACAGTTCCAATCAGCCCCAGCATTTT | CSVTDSSNQPQHF | - | TRBJ1-5 | TRBV29-1 | -
TGCAGCGTTGTGGGGGGGCCAGGGATTGGGACGGAGACCCAGTACTTC | CSVVGGPGIGTETQYF | - | TRBJ2-5 | TRBV29-1 | -
TGTGCCAGCAGTCCGCGGACAGGGACCACAACTAATGAAAAACTGTTTTTT | CASSPRTGTTTNEKLFF | TRBD1 | TRBJ1-4 | TRBV27 | -
TGTGCCAGCAGCCTAACGCAGGGGGAGGATGAAAAACTGTTTTTT | CASSLTQGEDEKLFF | TRBD1 | TRBJ1-4 | TRBV7-2 | few
TGTGCCAGCAGTTTATACAGGGACTATGGCTACACCTTC | CASSLYRDYGYTF | - | TRBJ1-2 | TRBV27 | -
TGTGCCAGTACTAGGGGGAGGGACCAAGAGACCCAGTACTTC | CASTRGRDQETQYF | - | TRBJ2-5 | TRBV19 | -
TGTGCCAGCAGCCCAGGCTCGGTTCTCGAAGCTTTCTTT | CASSPGSVLEAFF | - | TRBJ1-1 | TRBV28 | -